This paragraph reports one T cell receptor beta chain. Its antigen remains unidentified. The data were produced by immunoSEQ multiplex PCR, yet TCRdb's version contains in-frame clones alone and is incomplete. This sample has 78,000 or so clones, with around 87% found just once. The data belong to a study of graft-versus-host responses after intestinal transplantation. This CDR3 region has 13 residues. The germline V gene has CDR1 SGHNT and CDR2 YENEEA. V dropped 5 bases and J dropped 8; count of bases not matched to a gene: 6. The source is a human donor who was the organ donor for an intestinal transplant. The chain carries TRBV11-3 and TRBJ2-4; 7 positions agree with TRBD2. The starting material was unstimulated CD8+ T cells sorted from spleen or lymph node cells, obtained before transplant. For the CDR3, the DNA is TGTGCCAGCAGCGTGACTAGCTGGGACATTCAGTACTTC. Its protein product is CASSVTSWDIQYF.